The sequence of this TCR beta chain was determined in a study of T cells in Graves' hyperthyroidism and ophthalmopathy. The study, taken as a whole, reports: A model built on 13 V-J features separated ophthalmopathy from stable hyperthyroidism.

This clonotype appeared many times. No antigen is known for it. Amplified regions were TCR beta CDR3 sequences from RNA transcripts. An initial round of RT-PCR targeting the TCR CDR3 relied on the HTBI primer set. One entry per CDR3 protein, called by TCRdb with MiXCR from the multiplex PCR reads. The sample lists about 420,000 distinct CDR3 sequences; around 14% were seen once. Graves' hyperthyroidism was deemed stable absent ophthalmopathy progression within 18 months. Among the patients, aged 18 to 65, hyperthyroidism was newly diagnosed and had lasted under 2 months. PBMCs were obtained from 9.5 to 10 ml fresh peripheral blood. This CDR3 comprises 15 residues. Trimming stripped 5 bases from V and 0 bases from J, with 11 bases between. CDR1 and CDR2 (germline): LGHDT, YNNKEL (reference sequence).

Sequenced material: blood. This sequence joins TRBV3-1 and TRBJ2-4; D perhaps matches TRBD2 (6 bases). This receptor was identified in a woman younger than 35 with Graves' hyperthyroidism. CDR3 bases: TGTGCCAGCAGCGATCCCGGGGGAGCCAAAAACATTCAGTACTTC. Protein product: CASSDPGGAKNIQYF.